One and the same sample provided the 30 T cell receptor beta chains below, sequenced in a study of cytotoxic CD8 clonotypes in ibrutinib-treated CLL. Only in-frame clones appear in the TCRdb table, and some are missing; sequencing was by immunoSEQ multiplex PCR. The sample contains 130,000 to 150,000 clones, 79% of which appear only once. The source material was PBMCs, sampled after 12 months of ibrutinib treatment. Receptors were obtained from a human donor with chronic lymphocytic leukemia.

The rearrangement links TRBV7-2 to TRBJ2-7; possible D gene TRBD1, 6 bases. Per the germline V gene, CDR1 is SGHTA and CDR2 is FQGNSA. The CDR3 is 16 residues long. V was pared by 4 bases and J by 1 base, with 17 bases between. The CDR3 nucleotides read TGTGCCAGCAGCTCTCCTCCCCCCGGGACATCCTACGAGCAGTACTTC. Translating gives CASSSPPPGTSYEQYF.

This chain connects TRBV28 to TRBJ2-2, with a weak D call TRBD2 (5 bases). There are 15 residues in the CDR3. The V gene's germline CDR1 is MDHEN and CDR2 SYDVKM. Trimming removed 5 bases at V and 4 bases at J, with 14 bases between. The CDR3 DNA is TGTGCCAGCAGTAACCGGGAACAGCGCACCGGGGAGCTGTTTTTT. Its translation is CASSNREQRTGELFF.

V gene TRBV7-7 combines with J gene TRBJ2-7; D is uncertain. CDR1 and CDR2 from the germline V gene are SSHAT and FNYEAQ (reference sequence). CDR3 length: 11 amino acids. Trimming stripped 5 bases from V and 3 bases from J, with 5 bases between. CDR3 nucleotide sequence: TGTGCCAGCAGCCGCCACTACGAGCAGTACTTC. This encodes CASSRHYEQYF.

The rearrangement links TRBV10-3 to TRBJ1-3; 10 nucleotides agree with TRBD1. This CDR3 has 14 residues. The trim removed 10 bases at V and 4 bases at J, leaving 7 bases unmatched. CDR1 is ENHRY and CDR2 is SYGVKD in the germline V gene. The CDR3 loop reads CATAGQGSGNTIYF. CDR3 bases: TGTGCCACTGCGGGACAGGGGTCGGGAAACACCATATATTTT.

The V and J genes are TRBV29-1 and TRBJ2-2, with 7 bases fitting TRBD2. This CDR3 contains 11 residues. Germline V gene data show CDR1 as SQVTM and CDR2 as ANQGSEA. Unmatched junction bases numbered 1, after V lost 4 bases and J lost 8 bases. The CDR3 region is CSVGGGGELFF. For the CDR3, the DNA is TGCAGCGTTGGCGGGGGAGGGGAGCTGTTTTTT.

This clone was seen a handful of times. The chain has TRBV9 and TRBJ1-5; no firm D call. Germline CDR1 and CDR2: SGDLS and YYNGEE. The CDR3 length is 14 residues. The V end was cut by 5 bases, the J end by 4 bases, with 13 bases between. The CDR3 bases are TGTGCCAGCAGTCCCGCCTCGGGGAATCAGCCCCAGCATTTT. The encoded protein is CASSPASGNQPQHF.

The chain carries TRBV4-2 and TRBJ2-5; 10 bases are a match to TRBD2. The CDR3 contains 16 residues. The V segment lost 1 base and the J segment 0 bases; nucleotides outside the gene matches: 2. The germline V gene has CDR1 LGHNA and CDR2 YNFKEQ. The CDR3 bases are TGTGCCAGCAGCCAAGTCACTAGCGGGAACCAAGAGACCCAGTACTTC. The encoded protein is CASSQVTSGNQETQYF.

This chain uses TRBV5-1 with TRBJ2-5; tentative D call: TRBD2 (6 bases). Deletions cut 4 bases from V and 5 bases from J, with 15 bases between. The CDR3 spans 14 residues. Germline V gene data show CDR1 as SGHRS and CDR2 as YFSETQ. The CDR3 DNA reads TGCGCCAGCAGCGCGCAGACTAGTGGGGAGACCCAGTACTTC. Translated: CASSAQTSGETQYF.

The chain's CDR3 is CASSEMGILVGTEAFF. DNA for the CDR3: TGTGCCAGCAGTGAAATGGGGATACTGGTTGGAACTGAAGCTTTCTTT. The rearrangement uses TRBV2 and TRBJ1-1; D unresolved. V lost 2 bases, J lost 5 bases, and 18 bases lay in between. The CDR3 is 16 residues long. CDR1 and CDR2 from the germline V gene are SNHLY and FYNNEI.

The genes are TRBV2 and TRBJ1-1; 8 nucleotides align to TRBD1. Germline lookup yields CDR1 SNHLY and CDR2 FYNNEI. The CDR3 extends over 16 amino acids. Trimming at V came to 6 bases and at J to 4 bases, leaving 13 bases not matched to a gene. The chain's CDR3 is CASSFEQGARVTEAFF. DNA of the CDR3: TGTGCCAGCAGCTTCGAGCAGGGGGCGCGCGTCACTGAAGCTTTCTTT.

The V gene is TRBV2, the J gene TRBJ1-5; D is ambiguous. V was cut by 8 bases and J by 7 bases, with 18 bases left in between. Germline CDR1 is SNHLY and CDR2 is FYNNEI. The CDR3 spans 14 residues. The CDR3 coding sequence is TGTGCCAGCTCTGGAGGGAATTTGGTGCAGCCCCAGCATTTT. It yields the protein CASSGGNLVQPQHF.

The rearrangement joins TRBV18 to TRBJ2-7, with a weak D call TRBD1 (6 bases). V lost 2 bases, J lost 5 bases, and 13 bases lay in between. The CDR3 sequence is 14 residues long. CDR1 KGHSH and CDR2 LQKENI come from the germline V gene. The CDR3 DNA follows: TGTGCCAGCTCACCAGCCGCAGGGGTCAACGAGCAGTACTTC. It translates to CASSPAAGVNEQYF.

V is TRBV5-8 and J is TRBJ2-7, with TRBD1 identical over 8 bases. Trimming cost V 3 bases and J 2 bases; bases outside gene matches: 13. Germline assignment: CDR1 SGHTS and CDR2 YDEGEE. There are 17 residues in the CDR3. CDR3 bases: TGTGCCAGCAGCTCGCGGGCCGGACAGGGTTTCGCCTACGAGCAGTACTTC. This translates into CASSSRAGQGFAYEQYF.

The V gene is TRBV9, the J gene TRBJ1-2; a weak D match, TRBD1 (5 bases). Germline V lookup: CDR1 SGDLS, CDR2 YYNGEE. V was trimmed by 3 bases and J by 8 bases, leaving 11 bases between them. The CDR3 totals 12 residues. Written as DNA, the CDR3 is TGTGCCAGCAGCGCGGACATGGAAGGCTACACCTTC. Translated: CASSADMEGYTF.

The chain has TRBV6-5 and TRBJ2-1, with D possibly matching TRBD2 (5 bases). V shed 6 bases and J shed 0 bases, with 12 bases lying between them. The germline V gene has CDR1 MNHEY and CDR2 SVGAGI. The CDR3 runs to 15 residues. The CDR3 protein is CASSAGISSYNEQFF. CDR3 coding DNA: TGTGCCAGCAGCGCCGGGATCAGCTCCTACAATGAGCAGTTCTTC.

The J gene is TRBJ2-3, the V gene TRBV27; the D is unclear. The V end lost 0 bases, the J end lost 0 bases, and 16 bases lay between the germline ends. Germline V CDR1 and CDR2: MNHEY, SMNVEV (reference sequence). This CDR3 is 18 amino acids long. The chain's CDR3 is CASSLSKIRRASTDTQYF. The CDR3 nucleotides are TGTGCCAGCAGTTTATCTAAAATCAGGAGAGCTAGCACAGATACGCAGTATTTT.

CDR3 coding DNA: TGTGCCAGCAGCCTGGGACTAGCGGGAGGTAGCTCCTACAATGAGCAGTTCTTC. It translates to CASSLGLAGGSSYNEQFF. The chain combines TRBV11-3 with TRBJ2-1; 15 bases match TRBD2. After removal of 5 bases from V and 0 bases from J, the junction contained 5 bases not matched to a gene. The CDR3 sequence is 18 residues long. Germline V gene lookup returns CDR1 SGHNT and CDR2 YENEEA.

This clone was counted once. The chain links TRBV11-3 to TRBJ2-7, with 9 bases matching TRBD1. In germline, CDR1 is SGHNT, CDR2 YENEEA. The CDR3 has 14 residues. V was pared by 7 bases and J by 4 bases, with 8 bases of the junction left unmatched. The CDR3 here is CASIPGQGFYEQYF. For the CDR3, the DNA is TGTGCCAGCATCCCCGGACAGGGGTTTTACGAGCAGTACTTC.

Worth noting for this clone: The DNA is left out, because the CDR3 cannot be placed on it with certainty; the CDR3 is given as TCRdb lists it. The chain joins TRBV27 to TRBJ1-5; the tabulated D call, TRBD1, remains unverified against the DNA. Germline lookup yields CDR1 MNHEY and CDR2 SMNVEV (reference sequence). The CDR3 comprises 16 residues, both ends counted. The CDR3 region is CASSFLAGGLNQPQHF.

This clone occurred once. V and J are TRBV27 and TRBJ2-1; 9 bases line up with TRBD2. The length of the CDR3 is 18 residues. V lost 2 bases, J lost 1 base, and 9 bases stayed unmatched. CDR1 and CDR2 from the germline V gene are MNHEY and SMNVEV (reference sequence). CDR3 residues: CASSLGSWREGSYNEQFF. The CDR3 region has the DNA TGTGCCAGCAGTTTAGGGTCGTGGCGGGAGGGGTCCTACAATGAGCAGTTCTTC.

The chain combines TRBV18 with TRBJ1-5; the D gene is possibly TRBD1 (6 bases). Germline-derived CDR1 and CDR2 are KGHSH and LQKENI. The CDR3 runs to 18 residues. V shed 3 bases and J shed 1 base, with 19 bases lying between them. The CDR3 DNA follows: TGTGCCAGCTCACCCCTATCCATAACAGGGACCAGCAATCAGCCCCAGCATTTT. It is translated as CASSPLSITGTSNQPQHF.

The V gene is TRBV28, the J gene TRBJ2-5; 8 bases are shared with TRBD1. The CDR3 runs 14 residues. V was pared by 1 base and J by 5 bases, with 3 bases of the junction left unmatched. CDR1 is MDHEN and CDR2 is SYDVKM in the germline V gene. This CDR3 is CASSLLTGDETQYF. CDR3 bases: TGTGCCAGCAGTTTATTGACAGGGGATGAGACCCAGTACTTC.

This chain uses TRBV5-4 with TRBJ2-5; 9 bases line up with TRBD1. The germline CDR1 and CDR2 sequences are SGHNT and YYREEE (reference sequence). The V segment lost 1 base and the J segment 4 bases; nucleotides outside the gene matches: 5. The CDR3 totals 15 residues. CDR3 loop: CASSLTGGMGETQYF. DNA of the CDR3: TGTGCCAGCAGCTTGACAGGGGGCATGGGAGAGACCCAGTACTTC. Full variable domain (missing parts from reference TRBV5-4 and TRBJ2-5): ETGVTQSPTHLIKTRGQQVTLRCSSQSGHNTVSWYQQALGQGPQFIFQYYREEENGRGNFPPRFSGLQFPNYSSELNVNALELDDSALYLCASSLTGGMGETQYFGPGTRLLVL.

This chain links TRBV7-2 with TRBJ2-1; D possibly matches TRBD1 or TRBD2 (5 bases each). This CDR3 is built from 16 residues. Trimming pared 1 base from V and 0 bases from J, leaving 10 bases between. Germline V gene sequence: CDR1 SGHTA, CDR2 FQGNSA. CDR3 residues: CASSLDGASSYNEQFF. In DNA form, the CDR3 reads TGTGCCAGCAGCTTAGACGGGGCGAGCTCCTACAATGAGCAGTTCTTC.

The chain combines TRBV7-9 with TRBJ2-2; the D gene is possibly TRBD2 (6 bases). CDR1 SEHNR and CDR2 FQNEAQ come from the germline V gene (reference sequence). V lost 1 base and J lost 1, with 10 bases in between. This CDR3 region has 16 residues. The CDR3 loop reads CASSLDSGLNTGELFF. The DNA of the CDR3 is TGTGCCAGCAGCTTAGATTCGGGACTGAACACCGGGGAGCTGTTTTTT.

This chain connects TRBV9 to TRBJ2-2, with a possible D match to TRBD1 (6 bases). Germline V gene data show CDR1 as SGDLS and CDR2 as YYNGEE. The CDR3 spans 13 residues. The V end was cut by 4 bases, the J end by 5 bases, with 9 bases between. The DNA of the CDR3 is TGTGCCAGCAGCATCACAGGGACCGGGGAGCTGTTTTTT. Translating it yields CASSITGTGELFF. Full variable domain (rest looked up from reference TRBV9 and TRBJ2-2): DSGVTQTPKHLITATGQRVTLRCSPRSGDLSVYWYQQSLDQGLQFLIQYYNGEERAKGNILERFSAQQFPDLHSELNLSSLELGDSALYFCASSITGTGELFFGEGSRLTVL.

The rearrangement uses TRBV23-1 and TRBJ2-7; 9 positions agree with TRBD2. TRBV23-1 falls under the ORF class, with uncertain function. With 0 bases clipped from V and 4 bases from J, the junction kept 19 bases outside the gene matches. CDR3 length: 20 amino acids. CDR3 sequence: CASSQSPKFPLTSGIYEQYF. The CDR3 DNA is TGCGCCAGCAGTCAATCTCCAAAATTCCCGCTGACTAGCGGCATTTACGAGCAGTACTTC.

The sample holds one count of this clone. J is TRBJ2-7 and V is TRBV5-1; 8 nucleotides match TRBD1. Germline V CDR1 and CDR2: SGHRS, YFSETQ. V shed 4 bases and J 7 bases; nucleotides not matched to a gene: 13. The CDR3 extends over 15 amino acids. In DNA, the CDR3 is TGCGCCAGCAGCCCCGGCACCGGACAGGGCTCTGAGCAGTACTTC. Protein product: CASSPGTGQGSEQYF.

The V call is TRBV4-1, the J call TRBJ2-7; the match to TRBD1 covers 7 bases. The CDR3 spans 14 residues. Germline V gene lookup returns CDR1 MGHRA and CDR2 YSYEKL. Trimming cost V 4 bases and J 7 bases; bases outside gene matches: 10. CDR3 sequence: CASSPHRGSEEQYF. CDR3 DNA: TGCGCCAGCAGCCCACACAGGGGATCGGAGGAGCAGTACTTC.

The chain carries TRBV15 and TRBJ2-7; perhaps TRBD2 as D (6 bases). Looked up from germline, CDR1 is LNHNV and CDR2 is YYDKDF (reference sequence). This CDR3 has 14 amino acids. With 3 bases removed from V and 2 bases from J, the gap between germline ends came to 11 bases. The CDR3 DNA sequence: TGTGCCACCAGCAGGCGGGGTCTACCCTACGAGCAGTACTTC. Translated: CATSRRGLPYEQYF.